This TCR beta chain appears in the sequencing data of a study of identical twins. There are a few counts of this clonotype. The CDR3 has 16 residues. The V end lost 2 bases, the J end lost 7 bases, and 17 bases lay between the germline ends. In germline, CDR1 is SGHTA, CDR2 FQGNSA. A single record per CDR3 protein comes from TCRdb applying MiXCR to the 5' RACE reads. The sample includes 1.5 million to 2 million distinct CDR3 sequences, roughly 35% seen only once; the top ten take over 0.25%. The receptor was isolated from a newborn girl in good health. The sample was cord blood. This sequence joins TRBV7-2 and TRBJ1-4; D is undetermined. The CDR3 DNA sequence: TGTGCCAGCAGCTTAATGTGGGCAGGAAGGTCTGAAAAACTGTTTTTT. Translating it yields CASSLMWAGRSEKLFF.